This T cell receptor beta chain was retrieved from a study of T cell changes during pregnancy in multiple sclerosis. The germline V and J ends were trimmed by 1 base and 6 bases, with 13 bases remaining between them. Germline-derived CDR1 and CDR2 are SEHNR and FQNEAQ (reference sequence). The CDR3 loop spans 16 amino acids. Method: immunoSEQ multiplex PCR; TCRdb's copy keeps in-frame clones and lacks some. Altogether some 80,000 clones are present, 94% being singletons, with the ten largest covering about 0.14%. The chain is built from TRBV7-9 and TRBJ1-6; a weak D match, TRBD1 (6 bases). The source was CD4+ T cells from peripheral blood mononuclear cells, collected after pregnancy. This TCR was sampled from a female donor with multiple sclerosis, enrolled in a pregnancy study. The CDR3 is CASSLGAGVRNSPLHF. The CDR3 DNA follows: TGTGCCAGCAGCTTAGGGGCAGGGGTTCGTAATTCACCCCTCCACTTT.